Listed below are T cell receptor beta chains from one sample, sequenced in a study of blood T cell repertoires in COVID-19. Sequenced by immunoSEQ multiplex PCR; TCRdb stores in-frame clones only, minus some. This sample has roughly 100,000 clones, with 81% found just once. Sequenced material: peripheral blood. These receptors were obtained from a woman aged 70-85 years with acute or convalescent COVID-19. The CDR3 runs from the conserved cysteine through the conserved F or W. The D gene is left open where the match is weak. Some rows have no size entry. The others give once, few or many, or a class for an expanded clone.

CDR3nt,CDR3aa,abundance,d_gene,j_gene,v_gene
TGTGCCAGCAGTGACGGGGCAGGGGCTGCTGACACCGGGGAGCTGTTTTTT,CASSDGAGAADTGELFF,NA,NA,TRBJ2-2,TRBV6-4
TGTGCCAGCAGCCGGCGGACAGGGGTTGAAAAACTGTTTTTT,CASSRRTGVEKLFF,NA,TRBD1,TRBJ1-4,TRBV14
TGTGCCAGCAGCCCGGGACTAGCGGGGCCCACAGATACGCAGTATTTT,CASSPGLAGPTDTQYF,NA,TRBD2,TRBJ2-3,TRBV11-3
TGTGCCAGTAGGGGCTCAGGGGACTCTGGAAACACCATATATTTT,CASRGSGDSGNTIYF,NA,NA,TRBJ1-3,TRBV19
TGTGCCAGCAGTCGAAGGACTAGCGGGATATTAGGCACCGGGGAGCTGTTTTTT,CASSRRTSGILGTGELFF,NA,TRBD2,TRBJ2-2,TRBV7-2
TGTGCCAGCAGTTTTGGACAGGGGGCAAACATTCAGTACTTC,CASSFGQGANIQYF,NA,TRBD1,TRBJ2-4,TRBV27
TGTGCCAGCAGTCTGGACAGGGCGACTGAAGCTTTCTTT,CASSLDRATEAFF,NA,TRBD1,TRBJ1-1,TRBV2
TGTGCCAGCAGAAGAGGGGGGGCCGGCACTGAAGCTTTCTTT,CASRRGGAGTEAFF,NA,NA,TRBJ1-1,TRBV9
TGCGCCAGCAGCCCGGACAGGGAGGCCTACGAGCAGTACTTC,CASSPDREAYEQYF,few,TRBD1,TRBJ2-7,TRBV4-3
TGTGCCAGCAGCTTAGGACAGACCGCTCGGAATGAGCAGTTCTTC,CASSLGQTARNEQFF,NA,NA,TRBJ2-1,TRBV7-2
TGCAGCGTACGTTCCGGGACAGGATTGAACACTGAAGCTTTCTTT,CSVRSGTGLNTEAFF,NA,TRBD1,TRBJ1-1,TRBV29-1
TGTGCCAGCAGCCTCCGGACAGGGGCCGGGGAGCTGTTTTTT,CASSLRTGAGELFF,NA,TRBD1,TRBJ2-2,TRBV7-2
TGTGCCAGCAGTTTTGGCAGGGCTCTTGTCACAGATACGCAGTATTTT,CASSFGRALVTDTQYF,NA,NA,TRBJ2-3,TRBV28
TGTGCCAGCAGTCCGATTAGGGGACACAATCAGCCCCAGCATTTT,CASSPIRGHNQPQHF,NA,NA,TRBJ1-5,TRBV28
TGTGCCAGCAGCCCTAGAACTAGCGGGGACACCGGGGAGCTGTTTTTT,CASSPRTSGDTGELFF,once,TRBD2,TRBJ2-2,TRBV3-1/TRBV3-2
TGCGCCAGCAGCCAAGTTGCGGCGGGGGTCTTGAACACCGGGGAGCTGTTTTTT,CASSQVAAGVLNTGELFF,NA,TRBD2,TRBJ2-2,TRBV4-1
TGTGCCAGCAGTGACAGGACAGGGGGCAATTCACCCCTCCACTTT,CASSDRTGGNSPLHF,NA,TRBD1,TRBJ1-6,TRBV2
TGTGCCAGCAGCCCGGGACAGGGTATGGACAATGAGCAGTTCTTC,CASSPGQGMDNEQFF,few,TRBD1,TRBJ2-1,TRBV5-4
TGTGCCAGCAGCACGGTCCTATACCGGGATACGCAGTATTTT,CASSTVLYRDTQYF,NA,NA,TRBJ2-3,TRBV3-1/TRBV3-2
TGTGCCAGCAGCTTGGAAAGGGGTTACCAAGAGACCCAGTACTTC,CASSLERGYQETQYF,once,NA,TRBJ2-5,TRBV5-8
TGTGCCAGCAGCCGATCCAGGGCGAACACTGAAGCTTTCTTT,CASSRSRANTEAFF,NA,NA,TRBJ1-1,TRBV13
TGTGCCTGGAGTGCGGGGACTAGCGGAGGGGAGACCCAGTACTTC,CAWSAGTSGGETQYF,few,TRBD2,TRBJ2-5,TRBV30
TGTGCCAGTAAGGTAATAGCGGGAGGGTGTCTGGAAAGATACGAGCAGTACTTC,CASKVIAGGCLERYEQYF,NA,TRBD2,TRBJ2-7,TRBV19
TGTGCCAGCAGCTTAGGGTACAGGACCACTGAAGCTTTCTTT,CASSLGYRTTEAFF,few,NA,TRBJ1-1,TRBV7-9
TGTGCCAGCAGTGCGGGACTACTCTCGGAGCAGTTCTTC,CASSAGLLSEQFF,NA,TRBD2,TRBJ2-1,TRBV12-3/TRBV12-4
TGCGCCAGCAGCTTCCAGGGGGGAGAGACCCAGTACTTC,CASSFQGGETQYF,NA,NA,TRBJ2-5,TRBV5-1
TGTGCCAGCAGCCCAGGGACAGGGCAGGGTGAAAAACTGTTTTTT,CASSPGTGQGEKLFF,NA,TRBD1,TRBJ1-4,TRBV9
TGTGCCAGCAGGAAGGGGCTGGACGGAAACACCATATATTTT,CASRKGLDGNTIYF,NA,NA,TRBJ1-3,TRBV27
TGTGCCACCAGTGACACGACAGGGGCTGAAGCTTTCTTT,CATSDTTGAEAFF,NA,TRBD1,TRBJ1-1,TRBV24-1
TGTGCCAGCAGCCGGGCAGGAGGTGGAAACACCATATATTTT,CASSRAGGGNTIYF,NA,NA,TRBJ1-3,TRBV11-2
TGTGCCAGCAGCTTTCCGACAGGGGGGTTCGATAATGAAAAACTGTTTTTT,CASSFPTGGFDNEKLFF,NA,TRBD1,TRBJ1-4,TRBV7-9
TGTGCCATCAGTGAAGAGCCTAACACTGAAGCTTTCTTT,CAISEEPNTEAFF,NA,NA,TRBJ1-1,TRBV10-3
TGTGCCAGCAGCTTAGATCAAGCGGCTAACTATGGCTACACCTTC,CASSLDQAANYGYTF,NA,NA,TRBJ1-2,TRBV11-2
TGTGCCAGCAGCTCCTCCGGCTACGAGCAGTACTTC,CASSSSGYEQYF,NA,NA,TRBJ2-7,TRBV9
TGCGCCAGCAGCCAAGATCGGGGACTCTTGAATGAAAAACTGTTTTTT,CASSQDRGLLNEKLFF,NA,NA,TRBJ1-4,TRBV4-3
TGTGCCAGCAGCTGGGGACAGGGGTATCACAATGAGCAGTTCTTC,CASSWGQGYHNEQFF,NA,TRBD1,TRBJ2-1,TRBV7-9
TGCAGCGTGCAGGGGATGGACACTGAAGCTTTCTTT,CSVQGMDTEAFF,NA,NA,TRBJ1-1,TRBV29-1
TGTGCCAGCAGCTCCCTCACGGCAGGGCTCTCCTACGAGCAGTACTTC,CASSSLTAGLSYEQYF,NA,NA,TRBJ2-7,TRBV11-2
TGCGCCAGCAGCCCCAGGACACCGTCCTACGAGCAGTACTTC,CASSPRTPSYEQYF,few,NA,TRBJ2-7,TRBV4-1
TGTGCCAGCAGCCCGGGACTAGCGGGGAGGGAGCTGTTTTTT,CASSPGLAGRELFF,once,TRBD2,TRBJ2-2,TRBV7-8
TGTGCCAGCAGCGCCAGACTAAACAATGAGCAGTTCTTC,CASSARLNNEQFF,few,NA,TRBJ2-1,TRBV11-3
TGCGCCAGCAGGCTCCAGGCAACTAATGAAAAACTGTTTTTT,CASRLQATNEKLFF,few,NA,TRBJ1-4,TRBV5-1
TGCGCCAGCAGCTTGGAAGGCAGGGCCACTGAAGCTTTCTTT,CASSLEGRATEAFF,NA,NA,TRBJ1-1,TRBV5-1
TGTGCCAGTAGTATGGGGCAGAGGAACACTGAAGCTTTCTTT,CASSMGQRNTEAFF,NA,NA,TRBJ1-1,TRBV19
TGTGCCAGCAGCTCCCGACAGGGGGCGACCACTGAAGCTTTCTTT,CASSSRQGATTEAFF,NA,TRBD1,TRBJ1-1,TRBV6-2/TRBV6-3